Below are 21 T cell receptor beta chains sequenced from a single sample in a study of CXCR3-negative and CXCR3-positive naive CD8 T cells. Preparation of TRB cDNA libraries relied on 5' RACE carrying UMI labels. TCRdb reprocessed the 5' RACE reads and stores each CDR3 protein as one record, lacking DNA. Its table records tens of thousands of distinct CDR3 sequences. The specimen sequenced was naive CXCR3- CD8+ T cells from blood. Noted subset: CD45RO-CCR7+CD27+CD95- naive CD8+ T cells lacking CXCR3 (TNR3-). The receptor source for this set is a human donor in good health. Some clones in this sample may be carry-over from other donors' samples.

CDR3 loop: CASLPSGYTGELFF. The V and J genes are TRBV2 and TRBJ2-2; no DNA is available, so the TRBD2 call from TCRdb remains unchecked. Germline lookup yields CDR1 SNHLY and CDR2 FYNNEI. CDR3 size: 14 residues.

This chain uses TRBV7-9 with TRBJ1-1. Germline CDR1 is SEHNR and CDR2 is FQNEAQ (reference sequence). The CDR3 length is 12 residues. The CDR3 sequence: CASFSGFTEAFF. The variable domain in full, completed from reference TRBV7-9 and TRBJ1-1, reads DTGVSQNPRHKITKRGQNVTFRCDPISEHNRLYWYRQTLGQGPEFLTYFQNEAQLEKSRLLSDRFSAERPKGSFSTLEIQRTEQGDSAMYLCASFSGFTEAFFGQGTRLTVV.

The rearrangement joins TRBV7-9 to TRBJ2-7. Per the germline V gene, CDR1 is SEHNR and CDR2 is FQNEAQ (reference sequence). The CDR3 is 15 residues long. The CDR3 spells CASSLSYPGSYEQYF. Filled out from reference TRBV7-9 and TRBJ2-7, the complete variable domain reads DTGVSQNPRHKITKRGQNVTFRCDPISEHNRLYWYRQTLGQGPEFLTYFQNEAQLEKSRLLSDRFSAERPKGSFSTLEIQRTEQGDSAMYLCASSLSYPGSYEQYFGPGTRLTVT.

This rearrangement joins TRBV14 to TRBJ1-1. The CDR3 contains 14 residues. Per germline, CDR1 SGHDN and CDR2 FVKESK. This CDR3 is CASSQEVGSTEAFF. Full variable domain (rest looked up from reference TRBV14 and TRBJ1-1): EAGVTQFPSHSVIEKGQTVTLRCDPISGHDNLYWYRRVMGKEIKFLLHFVKESKQDESGMPNNRFLAERTGGTYSTLKVQPAELEDSGVYFCASSQEVGSTEAFFGQGTRLTVV.

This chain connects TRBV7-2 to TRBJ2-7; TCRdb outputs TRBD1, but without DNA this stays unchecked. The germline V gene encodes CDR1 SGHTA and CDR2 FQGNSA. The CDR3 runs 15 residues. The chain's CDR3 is CASSPYRGPDYEQYF.

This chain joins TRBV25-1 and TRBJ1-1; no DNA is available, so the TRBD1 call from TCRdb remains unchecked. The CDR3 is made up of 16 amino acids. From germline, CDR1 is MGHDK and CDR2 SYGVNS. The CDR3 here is CASSARGGALSTEAFF.

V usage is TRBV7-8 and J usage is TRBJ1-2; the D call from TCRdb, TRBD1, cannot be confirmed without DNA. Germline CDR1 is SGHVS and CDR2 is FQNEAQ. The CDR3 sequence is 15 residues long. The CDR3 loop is CASGSGTGPKVGYTF.

The CDR3 is CASSQGRNWNTEAFF. This sequence joins TRBV4-3 and TRBJ1-1. This CDR3 is built from 15 residues. Germline V CDR1 and CDR2: LGHNA, YSLEER.

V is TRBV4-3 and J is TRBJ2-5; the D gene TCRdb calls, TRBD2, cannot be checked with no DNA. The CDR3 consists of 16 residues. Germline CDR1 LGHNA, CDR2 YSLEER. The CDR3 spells CASSQSSGGAGETQYF.

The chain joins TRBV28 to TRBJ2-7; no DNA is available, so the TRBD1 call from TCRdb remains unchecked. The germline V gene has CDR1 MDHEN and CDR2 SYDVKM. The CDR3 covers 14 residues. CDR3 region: CASCYRDTGYEQYF.

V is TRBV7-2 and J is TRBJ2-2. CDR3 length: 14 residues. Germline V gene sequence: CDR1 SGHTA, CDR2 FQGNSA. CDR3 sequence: CASSPDRNPGELFF.

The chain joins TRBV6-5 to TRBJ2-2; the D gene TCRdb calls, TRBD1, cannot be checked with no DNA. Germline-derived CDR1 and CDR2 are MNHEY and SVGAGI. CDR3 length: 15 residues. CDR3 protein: CASSKTGVNTGELFF.

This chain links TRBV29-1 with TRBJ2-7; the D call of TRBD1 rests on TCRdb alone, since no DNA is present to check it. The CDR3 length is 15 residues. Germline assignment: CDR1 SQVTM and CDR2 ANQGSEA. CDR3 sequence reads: CSVVPDRGPYYEQYF.

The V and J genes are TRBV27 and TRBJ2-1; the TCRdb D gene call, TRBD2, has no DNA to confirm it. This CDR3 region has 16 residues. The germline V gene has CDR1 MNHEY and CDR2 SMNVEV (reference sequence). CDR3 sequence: CASSSSGTSLYNEQFF.

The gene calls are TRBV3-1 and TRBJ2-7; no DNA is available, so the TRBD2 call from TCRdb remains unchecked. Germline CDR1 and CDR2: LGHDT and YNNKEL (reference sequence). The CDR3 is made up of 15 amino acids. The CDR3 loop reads CASSDGTSGAYEQYF.

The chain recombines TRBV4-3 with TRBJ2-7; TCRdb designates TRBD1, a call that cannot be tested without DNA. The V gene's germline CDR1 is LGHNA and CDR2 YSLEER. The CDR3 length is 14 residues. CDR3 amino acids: CASSLRDSSYEQYF.

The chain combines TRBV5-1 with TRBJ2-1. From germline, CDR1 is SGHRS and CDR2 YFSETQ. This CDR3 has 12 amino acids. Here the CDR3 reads CASSHPANEQFF.

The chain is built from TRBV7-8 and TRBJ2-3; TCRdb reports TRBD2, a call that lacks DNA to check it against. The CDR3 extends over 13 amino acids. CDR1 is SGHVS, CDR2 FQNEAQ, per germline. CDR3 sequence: CASSSGARDTQYF.

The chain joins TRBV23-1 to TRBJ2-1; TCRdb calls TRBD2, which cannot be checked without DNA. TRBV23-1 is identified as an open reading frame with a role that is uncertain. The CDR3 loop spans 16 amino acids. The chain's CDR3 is CASSPTSPGCFNEQFF.

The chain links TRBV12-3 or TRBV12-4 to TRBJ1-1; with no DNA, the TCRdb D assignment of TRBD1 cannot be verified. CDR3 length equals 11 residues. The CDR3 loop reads CASRTGSEAFF.

CDR3 region: CATSRDRTGGYEQYF. The chain is built from TRBV15 and TRBJ2-7; the TCRdb D gene call, TRBD1, has no DNA to confirm it. The CDR3 length is 15 residues. CDR1 is LNHNV and CDR2 is YYDKDF in the germline V gene (reference sequence).